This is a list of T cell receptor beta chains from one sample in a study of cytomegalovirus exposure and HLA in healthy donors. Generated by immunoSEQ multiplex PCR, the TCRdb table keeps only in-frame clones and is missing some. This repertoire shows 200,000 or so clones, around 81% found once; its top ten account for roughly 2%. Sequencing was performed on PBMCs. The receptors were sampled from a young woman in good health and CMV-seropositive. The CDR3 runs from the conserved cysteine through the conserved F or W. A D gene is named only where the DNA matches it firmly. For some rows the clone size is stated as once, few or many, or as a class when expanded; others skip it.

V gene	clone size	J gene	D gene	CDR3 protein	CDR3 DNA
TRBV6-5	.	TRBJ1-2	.	CASSYKGDDNGYTF	TGTGCCAGCAGTTACAAGGGGGACGACAATGGCTACACCTTC
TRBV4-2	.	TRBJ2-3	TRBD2	CASSQEVGSGGSDTQYF	TGTGCCAGCAGCCAAGAGGTGGGAAGCGGGGGTTCAGATACGCAGTATTTT
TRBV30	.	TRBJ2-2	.	CAWRRLYTGELFF	TGTGCCTGGAGGAGACTTTACACCGGGGAGCTGTTTTTT
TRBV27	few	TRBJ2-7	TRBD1	CASSIAPGQGYEQYF	TGTGCCAGCAGTATCGCACCGGGACAGGGGTACGAGCAGTACTTC
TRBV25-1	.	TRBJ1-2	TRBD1	CASSGDRGGYTF	TGTGCCAGCAGTGGTGACAGGGGCGGCTACACCTTC
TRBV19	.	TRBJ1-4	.	CASSKDMLLKLFF	TGTGCCAGTAGTAAGGACATGTTGCTCAAACTGTTTTTT
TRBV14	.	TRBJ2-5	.	CASSQPSGGETQYF	TGTGCCAGCAGCCAACCTAGTGGCGGAGAGACCCAGTACTTC
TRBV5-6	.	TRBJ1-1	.	CASSFSGSADTEAFF	TGTGCCAGCAGCTTTTCAGGGTCCGCTGACACTGAAGCTTTCTTT
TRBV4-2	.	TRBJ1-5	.	CASSQEGESNQPQHF	TGTGCCAGCAGCCAGGAGGGTGAGAGCAATCAGCCCCAGCATTTT
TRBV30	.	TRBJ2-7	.	CAWSVGPGGQYEQYF	TGTGCCTGGAGTGTAGGGCCCGGGGGGCAATACGAGCAGTACTTC
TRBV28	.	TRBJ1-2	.	CASSQGGRDYGYTF	TGTGCCAGCAGTCAGGGCGGCAGGGACTATGGCTACACCTTC
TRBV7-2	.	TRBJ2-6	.	CASSLEGGSGANGLTF	TGTGCCAGCAGCTTAGAGGGCGGCTCTGGGGCCAACGGCCTGACTTTC
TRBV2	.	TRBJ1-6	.	CATKSSYNSPLHF	TGTGCCACCAAGAGCTCCTATAATTCACCCCTCCACTTT
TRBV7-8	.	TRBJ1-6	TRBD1	CASSLATGANSPLHF	TGTGCCAGCAGCTTAGCTACAGGGGCTAATTCACCCCTCCACTTT
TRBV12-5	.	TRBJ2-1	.	CASGLDGVYNEQFF	TGTGCTAGTGGTTTGGATGGAGTCTACAATGAGCAGTTCTTC
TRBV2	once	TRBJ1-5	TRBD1	CASRTGGSYSNQPQHF	TGTGCCAGCCGGACAGGCGGATCATATAGCAATCAGCCCCAGCATTTT
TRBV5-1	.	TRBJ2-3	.	CASSLEETGPDTQYF	TGCGCCAGCAGCTTGGAAGAGACAGGACCAGATACGCAGTATTTT
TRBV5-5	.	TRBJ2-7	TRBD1	CASSLEWDRPYEQYF	TGTGCCAGCAGCTTGGAGTGGGACAGACCATACGAGCAGTACTTC
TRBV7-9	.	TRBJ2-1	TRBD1	CASSHDLDRAGEQFF	TGTGCCAGCAGCCACGACCTGGACAGGGCAGGTGAGCAGTTCTTC
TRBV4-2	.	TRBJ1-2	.	CASSPWESYGYTF	TGTGCCAGCAGTCCTTGGGAGAGCTATGGCTACACCTTC
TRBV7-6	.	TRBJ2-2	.	CASAMGGAHTGELFF	TGTGCCAGTGCCATGGGGGGGGCGCACACCGGGGAGCTGTTTTTT
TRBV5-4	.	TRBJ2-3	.	CASSFAGRPSDTQYF	TGTGCCAGCAGCTTCGCGGGACGGCCGTCTGATACGCAGTATTTT
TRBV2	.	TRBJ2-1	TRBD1	CASRLQGVGYNEQFF	TGTGCCAGCAGACTACAGGGGGTGGGCTACAATGAGCAGTTCTTC
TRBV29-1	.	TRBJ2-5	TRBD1	CSALPGQGTETQYF	TGCAGCGCGCTCCCGGGACAGGGCACAGAGACCCAGTACTTC
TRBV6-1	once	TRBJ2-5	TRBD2	CASTTSGPNQETQYF	TGTGCCAGCACCACTAGCGGACCGAACCAAGAGACCCAGTACTTC
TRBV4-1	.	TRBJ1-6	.	CASSPSRTYYNSPLHF	TGCGCCAGCAGCCCCTCCAGGACATACTATAATTCACCCCTCCACTTT
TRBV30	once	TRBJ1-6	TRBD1	CAWIDRGNSPLHF	TGTGCCTGGATTGACAGGGGGAATTCACCCCTCCACTTT
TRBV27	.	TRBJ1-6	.	CASRSPTERLNSPLHF	TGTGCCAGCAGGAGCCCGACAGAACGGTTAAATTCACCCCTCCACTTT
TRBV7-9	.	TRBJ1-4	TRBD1	CASSFGTGGEEKLFF	TGTGCCAGCAGCTTTGGTACAGGGGGCGAAGAAAAACTGTTTTTT
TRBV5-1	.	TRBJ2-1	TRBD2	CASGSGGYNEQFF	TGCGCCTCGGGTAGCGGGGGGTACAATGAGCAGTTCTTC
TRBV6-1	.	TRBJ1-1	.	CASSPGLLNTEAFF	TGTGCCAGCAGTCCGGGACTCCTGAACACTGAAGCTTTCTTT
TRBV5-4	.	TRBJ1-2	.	CASSLGANYGYTF	TGTGCCAGCAGCTTGGGGGCGAACTATGGCTACACCTTC
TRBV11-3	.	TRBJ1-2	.	CASSLGATTNYGYTF	TGTGCCAGCAGCTTAGGAGCCACCACTAACTATGGCTACACCTTC
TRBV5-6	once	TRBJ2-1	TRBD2	CASSLDLAGDNEQFF	TGTGCCAGCAGCTTGGACCTAGCGGGGGACAATGAGCAGTTCTTC
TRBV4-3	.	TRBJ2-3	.	CASSQDEAITDTQYF	TGCGCCAGCAGCCAAGACGAGGCTATCACAGATACGCAGTATTTT
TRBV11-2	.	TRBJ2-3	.	CASSLGWQGTDTQYF	TGTGCCAGCAGCTTAGGGTGGCAGGGCACAGATACGCAGTATTTT
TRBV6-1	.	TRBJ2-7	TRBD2	CASSERTSRYEQYF	TGTGCCAGCAGTGAGCGGACTAGCAGGTACGAGCAGTACTTC
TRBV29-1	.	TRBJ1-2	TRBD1	CSVEGGQGRTYGYTF	TGCAGCGTTGAGGGGGGACAGGGTCGTACTTATGGCTACACCTTC
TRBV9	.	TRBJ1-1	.	CASSPRDSLNTEAFF	TGTGCCAGCAGCCCAAGGGACTCTCTGAACACTGAAGCTTTCTTT
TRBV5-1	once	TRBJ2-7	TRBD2	CASSFGAGGREQYF	TGCGCCAGCAGCTTCGGAGCGGGGGGTAGGGAGCAGTACTTC
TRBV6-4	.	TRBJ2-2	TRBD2	CASSEGTSDTGELFF	TGTGCCAGCAGTGAGGGGACTAGTGACACCGGGGAGCTGTTTTTT
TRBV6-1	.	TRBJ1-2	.	CASSVVRRSINYGYTF	TGTGCCAGCAGTGTAGTCCGCCGGAGTATTAACTATGGCTACACCTTC
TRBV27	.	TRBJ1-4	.	CASSPRVPLNEKLFF	TGTGCCAGCAGTCCGCGGGTCCCCCTTAATGAAAAACTGTTTTTT
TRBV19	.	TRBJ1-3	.	CASSTQDTSFSGNTIYF	TGTGCCAGTAGCACCCAGGACACATCCTTCTCTGGAAACACCATATATTTT